This entry lists 3 T cell receptor beta chains sequenced from one sample in a study of cytomegalovirus exposure and HLA in healthy donors. The PCR had 60 Vbeta and 13 Jbeta primers. Only in-frame clones appear in the TCRdb table, and some are missing; sequencing was by immunoSEQ multiplex PCR. Altogether approximately 150,000 clones are present, roughly 79% being singletons, with the ten largest covering about 1.6%. Sequenced material: PBMCs. The receptors stem from a woman aged 18-29 years in good health and CMV-seronegative.

The chain has TRBV29-1 and TRBJ2-5; TRBD2 might be the D (5 bases). Germline CDR1 is SQVTM and CDR2 is ANQGSEA. CDR3 length: 12 amino acids. Trimming cost V 2 bases and J 3 bases, with 7 bases left between them. CDR3 sequence reads: CSVELAEETQYF. The CDR3 region has the DNA TGCAGCGTTGAACTAGCCGAAGAGACCCAGTACTTC.

J is TRBJ2-3 and V is TRBV15; 9 nucleotides agree with TRBD1. CDR3 length: 16 amino acids. The germline CDR1 and CDR2 sequences are LNHNV and YYDKDF (reference sequence). V trimming: 4 bases; J trimming: 1 base; junction bases outside the gene matches: 6. In DNA form, the CDR3 reads TGTGCCACCAGCAAGGGACAGGGTTTGGGCACAGATACGCAGTATTTT. Its translation: CATSKGQGLGTDTQYF.

This clone was counted a single time. V usage is TRBV19 and J usage is TRBJ1-2; TRBD1 agrees at 11 bases. In germline, CDR1 is LNHDA, CDR2 SQIVND (reference sequence). V was clipped by 3 bases and J by 8 bases; unmatched bases: 8. The CDR3 runs to 15 residues. The CDR3: CASSIWTGGADGYTF. In DNA, the CDR3 is TGTGCCAGTAGTATTTGGACAGGGGGCGCGGACGGCTACACCTTC. Full variable domain (remainder filled in from reference TRBV19 and TRBJ1-2): DGGITQSPKYLFRKEGQNVTLSCEQNLNHDAMYWYRQDPGQGLRLIYYSQIVNDFQKGDIAEGYSVSREKKESFPLTVTSAQKNPTAFYLCASSIWTGGADGYTFGSGTRLTVV.